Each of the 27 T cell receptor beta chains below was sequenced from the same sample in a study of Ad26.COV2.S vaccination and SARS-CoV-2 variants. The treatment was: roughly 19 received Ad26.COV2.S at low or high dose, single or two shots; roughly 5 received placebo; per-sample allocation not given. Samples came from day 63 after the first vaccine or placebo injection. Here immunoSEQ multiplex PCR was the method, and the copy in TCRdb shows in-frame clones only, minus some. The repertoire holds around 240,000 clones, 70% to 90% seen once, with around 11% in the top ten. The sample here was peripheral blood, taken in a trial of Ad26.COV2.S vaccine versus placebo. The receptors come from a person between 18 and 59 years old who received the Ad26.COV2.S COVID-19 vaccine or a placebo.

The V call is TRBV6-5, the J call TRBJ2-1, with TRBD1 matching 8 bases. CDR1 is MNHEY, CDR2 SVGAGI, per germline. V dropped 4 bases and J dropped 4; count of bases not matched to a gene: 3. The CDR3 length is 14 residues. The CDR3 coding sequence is TGTGCCAGCAGTTCCGGACAGGGTTACAATGAGCAGTTCTTC. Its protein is CASSSGQGYNEQFF.

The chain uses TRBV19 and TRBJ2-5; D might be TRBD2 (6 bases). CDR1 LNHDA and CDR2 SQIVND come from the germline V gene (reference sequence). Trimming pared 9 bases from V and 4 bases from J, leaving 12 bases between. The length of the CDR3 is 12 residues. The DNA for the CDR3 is TGTGCCAGCTCGGGAGTTGGAGAGACCCAGTACTTC. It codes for CASSGVGETQYF.

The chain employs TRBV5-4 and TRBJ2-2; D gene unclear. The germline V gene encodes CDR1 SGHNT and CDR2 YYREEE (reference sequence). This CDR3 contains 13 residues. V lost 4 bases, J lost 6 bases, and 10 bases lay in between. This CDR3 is CASSPEPAGELFF. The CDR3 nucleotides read TGTGCCAGCAGCCCAGAGCCGGCCGGGGAGCTGTTTTTT.

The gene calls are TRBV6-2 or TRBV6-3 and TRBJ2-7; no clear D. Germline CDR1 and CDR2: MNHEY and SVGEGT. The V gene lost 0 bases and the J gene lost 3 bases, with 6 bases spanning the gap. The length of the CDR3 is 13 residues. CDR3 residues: CASSYSMGYEQYF. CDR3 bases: TGTGCCAGCAGTTACTCGATGGGCTACGAGCAGTACTTC.

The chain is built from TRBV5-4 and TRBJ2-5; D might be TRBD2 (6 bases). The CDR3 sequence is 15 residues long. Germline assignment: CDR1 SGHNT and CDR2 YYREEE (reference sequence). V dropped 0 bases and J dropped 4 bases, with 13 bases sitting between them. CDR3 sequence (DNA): TGTGCCAGCAGCTTGGCCCCCGGGACTGCAGAGACCCAGTACTTC. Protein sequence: CASSLAPGTAETQYF.

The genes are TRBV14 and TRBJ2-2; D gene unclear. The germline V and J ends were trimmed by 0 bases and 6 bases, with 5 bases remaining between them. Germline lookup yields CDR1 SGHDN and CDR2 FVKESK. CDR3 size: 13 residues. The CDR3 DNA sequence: TGTGCCAGCAGCCAAGATCGGGCCGGGGAGCTGTTTTTT. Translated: CASSQDRAGELFF.

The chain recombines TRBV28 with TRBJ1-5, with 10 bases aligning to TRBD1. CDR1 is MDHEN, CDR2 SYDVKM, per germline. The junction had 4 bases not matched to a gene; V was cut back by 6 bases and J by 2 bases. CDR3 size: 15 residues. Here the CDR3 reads CASSRQGAGNQPQHF. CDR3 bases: TGTGCCAGCAGCAGACAGGGGGCAGGCAATCAGCCCCAGCATTTT.

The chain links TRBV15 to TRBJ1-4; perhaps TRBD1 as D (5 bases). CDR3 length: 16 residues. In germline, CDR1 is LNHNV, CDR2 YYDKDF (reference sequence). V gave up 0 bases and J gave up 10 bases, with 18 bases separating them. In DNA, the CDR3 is TGTGCCACCAGCAGAGATGATGGGGTCATGGGGGGAAAACTGTTTTTT. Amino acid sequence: CATSRDDGVMGGKLFF.

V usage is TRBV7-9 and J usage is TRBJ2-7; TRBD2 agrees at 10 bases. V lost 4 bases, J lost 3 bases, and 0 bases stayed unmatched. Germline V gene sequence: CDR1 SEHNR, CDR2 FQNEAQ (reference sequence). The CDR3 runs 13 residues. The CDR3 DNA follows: TGTGCCAGCAGCTCTAGCGGGAGCTACGAGCAGTACTTC. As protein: CASSSSGSYEQYF.

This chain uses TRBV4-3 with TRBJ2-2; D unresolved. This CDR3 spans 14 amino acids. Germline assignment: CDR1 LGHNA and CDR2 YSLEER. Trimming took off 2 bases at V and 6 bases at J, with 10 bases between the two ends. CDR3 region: CASSQRSRAGELFF. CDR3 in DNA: TGCGCCAGCAGCCAACGAAGTCGTGCCGGGGAGCTGTTTTTT.

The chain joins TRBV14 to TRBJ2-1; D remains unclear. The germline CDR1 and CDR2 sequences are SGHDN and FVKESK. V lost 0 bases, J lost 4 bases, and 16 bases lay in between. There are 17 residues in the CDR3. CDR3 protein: CASSQDRQNLFYNEQFF. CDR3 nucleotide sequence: TGTGCCAGCAGCCAAGATCGACAAAACCTATTTTACAATGAGCAGTTCTTC.

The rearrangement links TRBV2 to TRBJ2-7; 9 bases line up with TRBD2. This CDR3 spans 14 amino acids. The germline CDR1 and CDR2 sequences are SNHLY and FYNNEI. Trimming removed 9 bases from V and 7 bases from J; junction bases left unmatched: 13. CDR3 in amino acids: CASRTSDDLGEQYF. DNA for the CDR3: TGTGCCAGTAGGACTAGCGATGATCTGGGGGAGCAGTACTTC.

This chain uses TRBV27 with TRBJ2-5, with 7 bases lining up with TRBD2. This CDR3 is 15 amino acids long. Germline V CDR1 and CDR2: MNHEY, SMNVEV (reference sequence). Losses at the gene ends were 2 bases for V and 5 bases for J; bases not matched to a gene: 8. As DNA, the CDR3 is TGTGCCAGCAGTTTAGGGGGGAGGGCTTGGGAGACCCAGTACTTC. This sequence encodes CASSLGGRAWETQYF.

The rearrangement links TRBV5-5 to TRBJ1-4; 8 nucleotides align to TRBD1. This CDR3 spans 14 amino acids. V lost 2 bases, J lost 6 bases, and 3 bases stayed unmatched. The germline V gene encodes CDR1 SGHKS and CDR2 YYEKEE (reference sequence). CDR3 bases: TGTGCCAGCAGCTTCGGGACAGGTTATGAAAAACTGTTTTTT. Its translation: CASSFGTGYEKLFF.

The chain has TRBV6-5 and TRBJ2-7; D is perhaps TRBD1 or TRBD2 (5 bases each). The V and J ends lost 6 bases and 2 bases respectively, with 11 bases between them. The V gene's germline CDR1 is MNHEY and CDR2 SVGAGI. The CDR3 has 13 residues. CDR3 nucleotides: TGTGCCAGCAGGGGGGTTGGCCCCTACGAGCAGTACTTC. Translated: CASRGVGPYEQYF.

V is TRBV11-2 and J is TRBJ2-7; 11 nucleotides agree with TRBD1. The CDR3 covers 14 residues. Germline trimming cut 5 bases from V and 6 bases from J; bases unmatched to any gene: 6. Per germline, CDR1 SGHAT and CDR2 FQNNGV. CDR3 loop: CASSTGTGGIEQYF. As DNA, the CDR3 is TGTGCCAGCAGCACCGGGACAGGGGGGATCGAGCAGTACTTC.

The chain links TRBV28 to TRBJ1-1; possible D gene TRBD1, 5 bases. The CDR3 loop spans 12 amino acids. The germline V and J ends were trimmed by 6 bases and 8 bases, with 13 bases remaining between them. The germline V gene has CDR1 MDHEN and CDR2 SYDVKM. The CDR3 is CASSLTGLEAFF. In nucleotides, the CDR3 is TGTGCCAGCAGCCTAACAGGATTGGAAGCTTTCTTT.

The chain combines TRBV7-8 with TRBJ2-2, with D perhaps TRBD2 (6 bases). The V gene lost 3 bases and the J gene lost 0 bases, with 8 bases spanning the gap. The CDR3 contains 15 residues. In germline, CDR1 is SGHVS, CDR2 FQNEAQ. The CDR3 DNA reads TGTGCCAGCAGCTTGACGGGGGCGAACACCGGGGAGCTGTTTTTT. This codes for CASSLTGANTGELFF.

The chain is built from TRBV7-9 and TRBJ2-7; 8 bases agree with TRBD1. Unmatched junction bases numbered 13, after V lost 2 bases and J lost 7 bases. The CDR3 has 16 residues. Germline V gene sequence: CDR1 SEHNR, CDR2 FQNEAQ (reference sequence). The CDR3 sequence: CASSLTGTGGLREQYF. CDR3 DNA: TGTGCCAGCAGCTTAACGGGGACAGGTGGGCTGAGGGAGCAGTACTTC.

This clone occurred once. As DNA, the CDR3 is TGTGCCAGTTGCCCTGGACAGTTCATGAACACTGAAGCTTTCTTT. Translated, it gives CASCPGQFMNTEAFF. The chain couples TRBV6-5 to TRBJ1-1, with a weak D call TRBD1 (6 bases). Per germline, CDR1 MNHEY and CDR2 SVGAGI. V lost 9 bases to trimming and J lost 0 bases, with 17 bases between them. The length of the CDR3 is 15 residues.

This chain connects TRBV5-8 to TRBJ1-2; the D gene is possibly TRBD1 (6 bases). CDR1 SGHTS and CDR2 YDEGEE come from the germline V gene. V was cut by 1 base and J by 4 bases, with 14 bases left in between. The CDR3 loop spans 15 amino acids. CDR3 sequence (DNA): TGTGCCAGCAGCTTGTCGGGGGGGCTCGGCTATGGCTACACCTTC. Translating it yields CASSLSGGLGYGYTF.

This chain's CDR3 is CASSDQGVGNTIYF. The CDR3 DNA follows: TGTGCCAGCAGCGATCAGGGGGTCGGAAACACCATATATTTT. J is TRBJ1-3 and V is TRBV7-2, with 7 bases matching TRBD1. The germline gives CDR1 SGHTA, CDR2 FQGNSA. V trimming: 5 bases; J trimming: 4 bases; junction bases outside the gene matches: 5. This CDR3 contains 14 residues.

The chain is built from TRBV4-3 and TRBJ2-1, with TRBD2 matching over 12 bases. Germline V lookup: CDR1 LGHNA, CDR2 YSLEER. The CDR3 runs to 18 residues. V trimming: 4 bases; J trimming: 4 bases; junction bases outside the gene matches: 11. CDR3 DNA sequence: TGCGCCAGCAGCCGAAGTGCTCAAGGACTAGCGGGGTACAATGAGCAGTTCTTC. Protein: CASSRSAQGLAGYNEQFF.

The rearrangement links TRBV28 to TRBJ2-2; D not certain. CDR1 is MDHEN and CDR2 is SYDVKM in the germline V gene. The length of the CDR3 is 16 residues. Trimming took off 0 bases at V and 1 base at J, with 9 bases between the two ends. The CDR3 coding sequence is TGTGCCAGCAGTTTATGGTTGGTGGAGAACACCGGGGAGCTGTTTTTT. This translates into CASSLWLVENTGELFF.

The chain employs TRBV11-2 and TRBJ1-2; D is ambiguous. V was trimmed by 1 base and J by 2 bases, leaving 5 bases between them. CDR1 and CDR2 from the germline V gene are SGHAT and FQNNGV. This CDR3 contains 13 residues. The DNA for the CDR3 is TGTGCCAGCAGCTTAGCAGAAAACTATGGCTACACCTTC. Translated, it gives CASSLAENYGYTF.

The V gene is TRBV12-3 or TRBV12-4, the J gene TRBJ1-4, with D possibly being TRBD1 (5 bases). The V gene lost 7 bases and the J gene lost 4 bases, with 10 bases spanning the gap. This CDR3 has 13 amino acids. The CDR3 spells CASKGDSNEKLFF. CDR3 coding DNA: TGTGCCAGCAAGGGAGACAGTAATGAAAAACTGTTTTTT.

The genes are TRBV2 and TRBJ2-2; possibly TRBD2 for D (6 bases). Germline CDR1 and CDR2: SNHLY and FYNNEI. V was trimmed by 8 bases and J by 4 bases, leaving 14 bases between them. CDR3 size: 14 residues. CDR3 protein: CASEAGSGTGELFF. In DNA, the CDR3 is TGTGCCAGCGAAGCGGGCTCGGGCACCGGGGAGCTGTTTTTT.